This T cell receptor (beta chain) was sequenced in a study of blood T cell repertoires in COVID-19. Study background: The study drew acute and convalescent COVID-19 samples from the United States, Italy and Spain.

This CDR3 comprises 13 residues. Trimming shortened V by 3 bases and J by 1 base, and 6 bases separated the two germline ends. Germline values: CDR1 MRHNA, CDR2 SNTAGT. Some clones are missing from TCRdb's copy, which holds only in-frame ones; the method was immunoSEQ multiplex PCR. The data hold about 150,000 clones, with 80% to 90% observed a single time. What was sequenced was peripheral blood. This clonotype was sampled from a man between 70 and 80 years old with acute or convalescent COVID-19. The genes are TRBV6-4 and TRBJ1-1; D uncertain. CDR3 sequence (DNA): TGTGCCAGCAGTGAAGTAGAGAACACTGAAGCTTTCTTT. Residues: CASSEVENTEAFF.